Listed below are T cell receptor beta chains from one sample, sequenced in a study of cytomegalovirus exposure and HLA in healthy donors. Profiling relied on immunoSEQ multiplex PCR, and the TCRdb table lists in-frame clones only, not all of them. Its clone listing holds 200,000 or so clones. The source material was PBMCs. The receptors were sampled from a boy between 5 and 17 years old in good health and CMV-seronegative. Each CDR3 is given with its conserved first and last residue. Each record gives: CDR3 length, D gene, V gene, J gene, CDR3 protein, CDR3 DNA. A D gene is named only where the DNA matches it firmly.

15	NA	TRBV7-2	TRBJ2-7	CASSLAGMSSYEQYF	TGTGCCAGCAGCTTAGCTGGTATGAGCTCCTACGAGCAGTACTTC
16	NA	TRBV6-1	TRBJ1-6	CASSEAYQVFNSPLHF	TGTGCCAGCAGTGAAGCATATCAGGTTTTCAATTCACCCCTCCACTTT
12	NA	TRBV28	TRBJ2-7	CASSLLAREQYF	TGTGCCAGCAGTTTATTAGCTCGCGAGCAGTACTTC
14	NA	TRBV5-8	TRBJ1-2	CASSFGRALYGYTF	TGTGCCAGCAGCTTTGGCAGGGCCCTCTATGGCTACACCTTC
10	NA	TRBV20-1	TRBJ2-7	CSAGSYEQYF	TGCAGTGCTGGCAGCTACGAGCAGTACTTC
16	NA	TRBV5-1	TRBJ1-5	CASSPEPTGSNQPQHF	TGCGCCAGCAGCCCAGAACCTACAGGGAGCAATCAGCCCCAGCATTTT
13	NA	TRBV9	TRBJ2-2	CASSVVLAGELFF	TGTGCCAGCAGCGTAGTGTTAGCCGGGGAGCTGTTTTTT
13	NA	TRBV27	TRBJ1-3	CASSPRGGNTIYF	TGTGCCAGCAGCCCGCGGGGGGGAAACACCATATATTTT
18	TRBD1	TRBV5-4	TRBJ1-1	CASSSGGTAALLNTEAFF	TGTGCCAGCAGCTCCGGAGGGACAGCTGCCCTATTGAACACTGAAGCTTTCTTT
16	TRBD2	TRBV2	TRBJ2-3	CASSGGSGGSADTQYF	TGTGCCAGCAGTGGTGGTAGCGGGGGGTCGGCAGATACGCAGTATTTT
16	TRBD1	TRBV4-1	TRBJ1-5	CASSQETGGTNQPQHF	TGCGCCAGCAGCCAAGAAACAGGGGGCACAAATCAGCCCCAGCATTTT
13	NA	TRBV7-6	TRBJ1-4	CASSLVEGEKLFF	TGTGCCAGCAGCTTAGTCGAGGGTGAAAAACTGTTTTTT
14	NA	TRBV2	TRBJ2-3	CAGLDSRTRDTQYF	TGTGCCGGACTGGACTCTCGAACACGGGATACGCAGTATTTT
14	TRBD1	TRBV18	TRBJ2-7	CASSPGTGENEQYF	TGTGCCAGCTCACCCGGGACAGGGGAAAACGAGCAGTACTTC
14	NA	TRBV4-1	TRBJ1-1	CASSHKRGNTEAFF	TGCGCCAGCAGTCATAAACGGGGGAACACTGAAGCTTTCTTT
16	NA	TRBV5-1	TRBJ1-6	CASSLEGLEVNSPLHF	TGCGCCAGCAGCTTGGAGGGACTAGAGGTAAATTCACCCCTCCACTTT
15	NA	TRBV19	TRBJ1-2	CASSIDRDANYGYTF	TGTGCCAGTAGTATAGATCGGGATGCGAACTATGGCTACACCTTC
13	NA	TRBV9	TRBJ2-2	CASSALNTGELFF	TGTGCCAGCAGCGCCCTAAACACCGGGGAGCTGTTTTTT
15	NA	TRBV7-2	TRBJ1-2	CASSLVGGVGYGYTF	TGTGCCAGCAGCTTAGTGGGGGGGGTTGGATATGGCTACACCTTC
13	NA	TRBV27	TRBJ1-1	CASRAGRYTEAFF	TGTGCCAGCCGGGCAGGGCGGTACACTGAAGCTTTCTTT
16	NA	TRBV5-1	TRBJ1-3	CASSLFGGSSGNTIYF	TGCGCCAGCAGCTTGTTTGGGGGGAGCTCTGGAAACACCATATATTTT
15	NA	TRBV4-2	TRBJ2-3	CASSQDLRATDTQYF	TGTGCCAGCAGCCAAGATCTCAGGGCCACAGATACGCAGTATTTT
12	NA	TRBV30	TRBJ2-7	CAWRKWGDEQYF	TGTGCCTGGAGAAAGTGGGGGGACGAGCAGTACTTC